The source of this T cell receptor (beta chain) is a study of shared clonotypes between healthy human individuals. Whole-study context: Every donor yielded three CD4 naive, three CD4 memory, two CD8 naive and one CD8 memory plate.

All donors were healthy HIV-negative adults lacking recent acute infections or vaccinations. Naive CD4+ cells were CD45RA-selected; the remaining cells were memory. V dropped 0 bases and J dropped 5 bases, with 11 bases sitting between them. CDR3 length: 15 residues. Looked up from germline, CDR1 is MNHNY and CDR2 is SVGAGI (reference sequence). Assay: immunoSEQ multiplex PCR; the TCRdb copy retains only in-frame clones and omits some. The data show hundreds of thousands of clones, approximately 79% seen once. The TCR was taken from a woman between 25 and 40 years old in good health. The sequencing input was memory CD4+ T cells sorted from blood. Subset reported: CD45RA-negative fraction. The chain has TRBV6-6 and TRBJ1-5, with a possible D match to TRBD1 (5 bases). The CDR3 bases are TGTGCCAGCAGTTACTCGCGTTGGGGGGATCAGCCCCAGCATTTT. This translates into CASSYSRWGDQPQHF.